This T cell receptor beta chain was identified during a study of T cells in Graves' hyperthyroidism and ophthalmopathy (dated by TCRdb to between 2019 and 2020). Context from the whole study: Peripheral blood was sampled at the time of initial diagnosis, prior to any treatment. According to the paper, TCR Vbeta CDR3 sequencing was carried out on approximately 140 peripheral blood samples, which came from fewer than 50 ophthalmopathy, some 73 hyperthyroidism and some 17 progressor patients. TCR V-J signatures able to tell the groups apart were searched for in a discovery cohort of some 100 patients, of whom 43 had Graves' ophthalmopathy and more than 55 had stable Graves' hyperthyroidism. Thyroid tissue and blood T-cell repertoires from about six Graves' hyperthyroidism patients were also compared in the study. An independent validation cohort of under 20 hyperthyroidism patients and 17 patients who later progressed to ophthalmopathy tested prospective prediction of ophthalmopathy. The 95 to 100 discovery patients were divided at random into training and test sets in a 7:3 ratio. Once sampling was done, hyperthyroidism patients were given methimazole at a starting dose of 30 mg daily, whereas ophthalmopathy patients were given high-dose intravenous methylprednisolone.

This clonotype has a handful of counts. The antigen it binds to is not known. No base-level quality is on record; no much larger clone is a single base apart. Graves' hyperthyroidism was defined as stable when no progression to ophthalmopathy occurred over 18 months of follow-up. The hyperthyroidism patients were between 18 and 65 years old and newly diagnosed, with a disease duration of less than 2 months. Any patient with an uncontrolled infection, another autoimmune disease, pregnancy or lactation was excluded. Clinical symptoms, serum thyroxine and TRAb, thyroid ultrasound, and orbital computed tomography formed the basis for the diagnoses. PBMCs were separated from over 9 ml of fresh peripheral blood using Ficoll-Paque density gradient centrifugation. Total RNA was extracted using Trizol reagent, and RNA quality was assessed on an Agilent 2100 Bioanalyzer. Here is what the overall study found, with its caveats: In validation, progression to ophthalmopathy was predicted by the model with roughly 69% sensitivity and 72.22% specificity, a median of 6.5 months before onset. No statistical method was used to set the sample size in advance, and investigators knew the group allocation. Blood samples also contained most of the expanded thyroid clonotypes (frequency above 0.001), which suggests that blood repertoires may reflect thyroid immune responses. A 13 V-J signature model separated ophthalmopathy from stable hyperthyroidism, with around 91% sensitivity and just under 84% specificity in cross-validation and 80%/75% in testing.

From a lookup of the germline V gene, CDR1 and CDR2 are MGHRA and YSYEKL. V loses 2 bases at its end and J loses 5 bases; junction bases beyond the gene matches: 6. The CDR3, cysteine through phenylalanine, is 17 amino acids long. Only the CDR3 part of the read is kept: 51 bases, read in frame from the first base. TCR beta CDR3 regions were amplified from RNA transcripts. The TCR CDR3 was subjected to a first round of RT-PCR using the HTBI primer set and the Qiagen OneStep RT-PCR kit. Libraries were constructed in a second round of multiplex PCR, after which size selection and purification were carried out. Paired-end sequencing of the libraries was performed with 100 bp reads on an Illumina HiSeq2000. The paper's processing steps were these. SOAPnuke was used to process the raw data, removing reads that contained adapters or uncalled bases, had a mean Phred below 15, or lacked an exact match to the constant primer or identifier. COPE v1.2.5 was used to merge the high-quality paired reads, and each unique nucleotide sequence was defined as a clonotype. MiTCR v1.1 was used to align the clonotypes against IMGT TRBV, TRBD and TRBJ reference segments. Only V-J combinations with frequency above 0.0001, covering 99% to 99.2% of repertoires, were analysed. A TCS score was defined as the ratio of F50 (clonal expansion) to E x V (chaos), with BLOSUM62-based TCRdist applied between CDR3 peptides within each V-J. Welch's t-statistics and random forest reduced fewer than 550 V-J features to 10 to 15, which were used in a naive Bayes classifier (R e1071). TCRdb's own reprocessing of the public reads used fastp at Q25 and MiXCR and kept productive beta chains. Duplicate CDR3 protein sequences are folded into a single record with the most common DNA and genes. V and J calls and clone size were set by TCRdb, not the authors. The sample data list some 720,000 distinct CDR3 sequences, and about a sixth of these were observed just once. The top ten constitute under 8.5% of the sample.

The rearrangement joined TRBV4-1 to TRBJ2-2; 12 bases in the middle match TRBD2. This receptor was identified in a man aged 18 to 29 with Graves' hyperthyroidism. The sequencing sample was made of blood. The CDR3 is CASSQLAGGPRTGELFF. The nucleotide sequence reads as follows: TGCGCCAGCAGCCAACTAGCGGGAGGGCCGAGAACCGGGGAGCTGTTTTTT.